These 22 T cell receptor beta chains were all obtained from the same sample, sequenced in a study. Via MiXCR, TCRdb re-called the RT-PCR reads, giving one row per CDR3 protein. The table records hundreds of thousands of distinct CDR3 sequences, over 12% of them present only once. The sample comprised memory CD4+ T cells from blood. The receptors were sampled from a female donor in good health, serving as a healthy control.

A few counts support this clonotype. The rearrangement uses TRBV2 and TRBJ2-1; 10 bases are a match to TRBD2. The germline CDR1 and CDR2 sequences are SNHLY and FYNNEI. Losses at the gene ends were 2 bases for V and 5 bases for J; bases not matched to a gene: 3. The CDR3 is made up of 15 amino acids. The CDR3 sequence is CASSETSGKHNEQFF. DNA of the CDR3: TGTGCCAGCAGTGAAACTAGCGGGAAACACAATGAGCAGTTCTTC.

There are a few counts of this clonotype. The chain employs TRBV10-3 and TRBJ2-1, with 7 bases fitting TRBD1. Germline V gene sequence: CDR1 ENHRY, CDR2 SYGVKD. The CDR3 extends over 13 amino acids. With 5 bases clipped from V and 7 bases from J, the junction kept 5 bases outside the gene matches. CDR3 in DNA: TGTGCCATCAGTAGACAGGGAGAAAATGAGCAGTTCTTC. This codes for CAISRQGENEQFF.

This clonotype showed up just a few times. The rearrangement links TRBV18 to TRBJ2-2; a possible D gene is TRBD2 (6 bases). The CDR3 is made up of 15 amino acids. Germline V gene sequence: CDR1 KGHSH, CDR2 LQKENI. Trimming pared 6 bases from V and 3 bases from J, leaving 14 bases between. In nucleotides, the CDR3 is TGTGCCAGCTCGGTTCGACTAGACGACACCGGGGAGCTGTTTTTT. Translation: CASSVRLDDTGELFF. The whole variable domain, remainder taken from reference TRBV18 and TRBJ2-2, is NAGVMQNPRHLVRRRGQEARLRCSPMKGHSHVYWYRQLPEEGLKFMVYLQKENIIDESGMPKERFSAEFPKEGPSILRIQQVVRGDSAAYFCASSVRLDDTGELFFGEGSRLTVL.

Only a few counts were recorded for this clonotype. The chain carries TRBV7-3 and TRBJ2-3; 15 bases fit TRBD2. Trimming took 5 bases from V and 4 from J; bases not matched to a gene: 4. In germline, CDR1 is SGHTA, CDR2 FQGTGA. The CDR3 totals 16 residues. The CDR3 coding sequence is TGTGCCAGCAGCAGGACTAGCGGGGGGGGTCCAGATACGCAGTATTTT. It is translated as CASSRTSGGGPDTQYF.

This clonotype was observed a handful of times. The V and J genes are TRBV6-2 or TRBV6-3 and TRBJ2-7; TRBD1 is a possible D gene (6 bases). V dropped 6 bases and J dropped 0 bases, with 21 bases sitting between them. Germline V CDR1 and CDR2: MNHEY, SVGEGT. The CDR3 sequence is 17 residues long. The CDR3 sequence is CASRPDRFHPSSYEQYF. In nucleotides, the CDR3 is TGTGCCAGCAGACCCGACAGGTTCCATCCGAGCTCCTACGAGCAGTACTTC.

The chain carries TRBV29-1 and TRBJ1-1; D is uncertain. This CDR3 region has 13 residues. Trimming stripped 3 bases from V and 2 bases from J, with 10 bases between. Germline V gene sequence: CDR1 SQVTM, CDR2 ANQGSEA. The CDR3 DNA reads TGCAGCGTTGAGCGCGGATTCAACACTGAAGCTTTCTTT. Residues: CSVERGFNTEAFF.

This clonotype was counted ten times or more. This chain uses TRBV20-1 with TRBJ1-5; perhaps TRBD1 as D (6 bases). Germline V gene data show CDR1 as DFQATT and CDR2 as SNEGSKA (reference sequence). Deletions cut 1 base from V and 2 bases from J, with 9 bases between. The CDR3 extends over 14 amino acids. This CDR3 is CSARGGGGNQPQHF. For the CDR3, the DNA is TGCAGTGCTAGAGGAGGGGGGGGCAATCAGCCCCAGCATTTT.

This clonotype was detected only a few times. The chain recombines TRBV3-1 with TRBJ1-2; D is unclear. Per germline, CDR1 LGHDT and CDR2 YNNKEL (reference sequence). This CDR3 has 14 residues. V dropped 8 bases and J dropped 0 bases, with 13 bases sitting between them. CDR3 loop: CASGPRLANYGYTF. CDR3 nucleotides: TGTGCCAGCGGCCCGCGGCTTGCTAACTATGGCTACACCTTC.

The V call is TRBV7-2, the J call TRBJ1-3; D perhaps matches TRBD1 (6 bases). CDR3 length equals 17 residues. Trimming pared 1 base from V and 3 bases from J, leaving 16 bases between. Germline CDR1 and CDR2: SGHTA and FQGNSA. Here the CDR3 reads CASSLVPHRAGGNTIYF. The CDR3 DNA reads TGTGCCAGCAGCTTAGTACCCCACAGGGCGGGTGGAAACACCATATATTTT.

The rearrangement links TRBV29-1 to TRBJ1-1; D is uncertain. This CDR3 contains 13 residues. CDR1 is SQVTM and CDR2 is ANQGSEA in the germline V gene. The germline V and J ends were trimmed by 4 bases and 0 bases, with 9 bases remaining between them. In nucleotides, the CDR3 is TGCAGCGTTGTACGCCGGGTGAACACTGAAGCTTTCTTT. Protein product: CSVVRRVNTEAFF.

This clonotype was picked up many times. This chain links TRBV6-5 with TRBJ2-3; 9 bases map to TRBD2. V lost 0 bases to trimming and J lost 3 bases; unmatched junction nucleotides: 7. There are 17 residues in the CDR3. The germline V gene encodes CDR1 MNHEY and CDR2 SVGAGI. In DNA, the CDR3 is TGTGCCAGCAGTTACTCGAGAGCTAGCGGGACGACAGATACGCAGTATTTT. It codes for CASSYSRASGTTDTQYF.

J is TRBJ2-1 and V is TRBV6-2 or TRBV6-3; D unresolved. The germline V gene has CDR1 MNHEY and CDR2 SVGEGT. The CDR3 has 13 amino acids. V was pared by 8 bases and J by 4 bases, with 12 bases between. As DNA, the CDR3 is TGTGCCAGCCCCGTTTACCTATACAATGAGCAGTTCTTC. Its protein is CASPVYLYNEQFF.

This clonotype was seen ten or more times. The CDR3 region has the DNA TGCGCCAGCAGCTTGGATACTAGCGGTAATGAGCAGTTCTTC. As protein: CASSLDTSGNEQFF. The rearrangement links TRBV5-1 to TRBJ2-1; TRBD2 agrees at 8 bases. CDR3 length: 14 amino acids. V lost 0 bases, J lost 7 bases, and 3 bases stayed unmatched. The germline V gene encodes CDR1 SGHRS and CDR2 YFSETQ.

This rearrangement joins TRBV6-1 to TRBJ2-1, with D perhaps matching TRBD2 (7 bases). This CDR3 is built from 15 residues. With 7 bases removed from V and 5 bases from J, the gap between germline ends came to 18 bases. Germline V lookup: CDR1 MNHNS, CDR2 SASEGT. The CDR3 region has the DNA TGTGCCAGCATTGAGGGGGGGACCCTCAACAATGAGCAGTTCTTC. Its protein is CASIEGGTLNNEQFF.

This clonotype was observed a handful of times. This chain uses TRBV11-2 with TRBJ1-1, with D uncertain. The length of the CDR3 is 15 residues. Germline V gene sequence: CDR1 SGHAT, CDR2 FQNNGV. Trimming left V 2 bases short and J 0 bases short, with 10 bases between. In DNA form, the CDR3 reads TGTGCCAGCAGCTTATTTCCTGGCATGAACACTGAAGCTTTCTTT. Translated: CASSLFPGMNTEAFF. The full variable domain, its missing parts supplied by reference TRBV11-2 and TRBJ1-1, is EAGVAQSPRYKIIEKRQSVAFWCNPISGHATLYWYQQILGQGPKLLIQFQNNGVVDDSQLPKDRFSAERLKGVDSTLKIQPAKLEDSAVYLCASSLFPGMNTEAFFGQGTRLTVV.

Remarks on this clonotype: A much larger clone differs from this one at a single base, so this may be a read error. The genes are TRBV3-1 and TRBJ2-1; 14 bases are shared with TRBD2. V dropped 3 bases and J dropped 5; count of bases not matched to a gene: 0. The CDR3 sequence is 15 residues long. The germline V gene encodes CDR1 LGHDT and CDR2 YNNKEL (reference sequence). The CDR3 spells CASSQTSGGDNEQFF. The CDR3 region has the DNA TGTGCCAGCAGCCAGACTAGCGGGGGGGACAATGAGCAGTTCTTC.

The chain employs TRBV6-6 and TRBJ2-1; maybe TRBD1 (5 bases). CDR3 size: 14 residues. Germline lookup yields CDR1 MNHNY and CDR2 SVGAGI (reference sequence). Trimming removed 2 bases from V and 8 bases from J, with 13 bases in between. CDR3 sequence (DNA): TGTGCCAGCAGTTACAGGGGTGATGTGGATGAGCAGTTCTTC. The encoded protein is CASSYRGDVDEQFF.

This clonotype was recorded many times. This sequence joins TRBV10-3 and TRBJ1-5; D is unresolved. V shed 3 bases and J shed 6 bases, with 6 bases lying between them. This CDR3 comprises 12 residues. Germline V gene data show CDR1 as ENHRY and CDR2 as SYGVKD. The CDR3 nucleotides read TGTGCCATCAGTGAAGTGGGTCAGCCCCAGCATTTT. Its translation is CAISEVGQPQHF.

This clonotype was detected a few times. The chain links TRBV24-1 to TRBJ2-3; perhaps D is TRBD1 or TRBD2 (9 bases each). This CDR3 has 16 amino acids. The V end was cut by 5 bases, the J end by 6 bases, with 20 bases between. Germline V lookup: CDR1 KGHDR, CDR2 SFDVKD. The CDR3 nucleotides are TGTGCCACCAGTGGTGCCCTAGCGGGGACAGGGGATACGCAGTATTTT. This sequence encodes CATSGALAGTGDTQYF.

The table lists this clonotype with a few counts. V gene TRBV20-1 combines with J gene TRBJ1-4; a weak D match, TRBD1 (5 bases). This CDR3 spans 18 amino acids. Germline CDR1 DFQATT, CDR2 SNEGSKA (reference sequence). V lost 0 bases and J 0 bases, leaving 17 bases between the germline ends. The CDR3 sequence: CSARDRVQGWATNEKLFF. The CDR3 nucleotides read TGCAGTGCTAGAGATCGGGTCCAGGGATGGGCAACTAATGAAAAACTGTTTTTT.

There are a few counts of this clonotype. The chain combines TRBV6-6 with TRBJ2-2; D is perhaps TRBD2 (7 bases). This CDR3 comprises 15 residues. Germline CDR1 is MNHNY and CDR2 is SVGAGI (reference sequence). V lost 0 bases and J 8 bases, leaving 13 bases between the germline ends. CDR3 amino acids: CASSYSGGRRGELFF. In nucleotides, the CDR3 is TGTGCCAGCAGTTACTCCGGGGGGCGGCGTGGGGAGCTGTTTTTT.

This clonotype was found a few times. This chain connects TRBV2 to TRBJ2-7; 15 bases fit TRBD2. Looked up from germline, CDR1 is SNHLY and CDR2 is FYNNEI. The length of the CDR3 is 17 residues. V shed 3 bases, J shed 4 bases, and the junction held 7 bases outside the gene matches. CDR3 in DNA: TGTGCCAGCAGTGACGGACTAGCGGGAGGGGAGCTTTACGAGCAGTACTTC. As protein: CASSDGLAGGELYEQYF. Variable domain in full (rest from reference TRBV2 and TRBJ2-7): EPEVTQTPSHQVTQMGQEVILRCVPISNHLYFYWYRQILGQKVEFLVSFYNNEISEKSEIFDDQFSVERPDGSNFTLKIRSTKLEDSAMYFCASSDGLAGGELYEQYFGPGTRLTVT.